This TCR beta chain was documented in a study of PD-1 blockade in classical Hodgkin lymphoma. Turning to the study itself: Patients got intravenous nivolumab 3 mg/kg every 2 weeks. Study-wide results and caveats: Complete responders' diversity at baseline resembled that of newly diagnosed patients. When set against healthy donors, newly diagnosed patients were reported to show lower baseline TCR diversity.

Autologous stem cell transplantation was followed by relapse in every patient, and brentuximab vedotin exposure varied. Germline V gives CDR1 WSHSY, CDR2 SAAADI. The CDR3 covers 12 residues. The V gene lost 5 bases and the J gene lost 6 bases, with 10 bases spanning the gap. The assay was immunoSEQ multiplex PCR, and TCRdb's table has in-frame clones only and misses some. The table includes 43,000 or so clones, 65% to 85% detected once. This clone was seen many times. Its cognate antigen is unknown. The source of this sequence is a human donor with classical Hodgkin lymphoma. The specimen comprised peripheral blood mononuclear cells (PBMCs), sampled at baseline. V usage is TRBV10-2 and J usage is TRBJ1-1; a weak D match, TRBD1 (5 bases). This CDR3 is CASSIWGPEAFF. DNA for the CDR3: TGCGCCAGCAGTATCTGGGGACCTGAAGCTTTCTTT.